The clone carrying this TCR beta chain came up a few times. Its specificity is unknown. The entry originates in a study of CD8+CD57+ T cells in acquired aplastic anemia. Flow cytometry had shown expanded CD8+CD57+ cells in the patients chosen for sequencing. Untreated patients provided the blood samples, with no therapy given before sampling. Broader study findings: It was found that under 30 CD8+ CDR3 sequences were shared between patients and controls.

The germline CDR1 and CDR2 sequences are ENHRY and SYGVKD. The CDR3 runs 13 residues. Trimming took 2 bases from V and 2 from J, leaving 7 bases between them. The use of genomic DNA as template underpinned the TCR beta VDJ and CDR3 profiling. One entry per CDR3 protein results from TCRdb running MiXCR on the reads. Here the sample spans 200,000 to 300,000 distinct CDR3 sequences, around 43% being singletons. The chain uses TRBV10-3 and TRBJ2-7, with D unclear. The receptor comes from a human donor with aplastic anemia. Sequencing was performed on sorted CD4+, CD8+, or CD8+CD57+ T cells (not recorded which) from PBMCs. In DNA form, the CDR3 reads TGTGCCATCAGTGAGAGGCCACCCTACGAGCAGTACTTC. Translation gives CAISERPPYEQYF.